The entry below gives a single T cell receptor (beta chain) sequence along with its context. Its antigen target is currently unknown. Within one base of it there is no much larger clone, and no base qualities were kept. Different DNA sequences within this sample yield the same CDR3. Donors were healthy HIV-negative adults with no recently reported acute infections or vaccinations. Every donor was a Caucasian adult living in Nashville, Tennessee, USA. CD4+ T cells were enriched by magnetic negative selection; naive cells were then positively selected on CD45RA, and the negative fraction formed the memory subset. Blood was collected by leukapheresis, and PBMCs were isolated by Ficoll-Histopaque density gradient centrifugation and then cryopreserved in liquid nitrogen vapor phase. Analytical flow cytometry was used to check the purity and quantity of every magnetically sorted T cell population. From each sorted fraction, genomic DNA was isolated and quantified by UV absorbance on a Nanodrop 2000c.

This sample is part of a study of shared clonotypes between healthy human individuals (dated by TCRdb to the early 2020s). A note on the overall study: A few men and two women, aged 18 to 49 years, made up the cohort. For each donor, three plates each were used for CD4 naive and CD4 memory, two plates were used for CD8 naive, and one plate was used for CD8 memory. Per donor, leukapheresis produced somewhere between about 0.8 and 9.5 billion PBMCs. Different laboratories and diverse techniques were used to prepare libraries and sequence TCR repertoires, to increase sequencing depth and limit assay-specific biases. Blood TCR repertoires of about five healthy adults were deeply sequenced to estimate repertoire size and the extent of clonotype sharing between individuals.

The CDR3 starts with the cysteine, ends with the phenylalanine, and has 15 residues. Here the CDR3 DNA is all that survives: 45 bases in frame from base 1. Relative to germline, V is 1 base shorter and J is 2 bases shorter, with 11 bases between their ends. CDR1 is given as MGHRA and CDR2 as YSYEKL, both from the germline V gene. Overall results and qualifications from the work: Sharing across a handful of donors was observed for approximately 4.6% of naive CD4, 3% to 3.5% of naive CD8, about 2.3% of memory CD4, and about 0.39% of memory CD8 clonotypes. Based on pairwise subsampling, the degree of clonotype sharing among donors was expected to be affected by sequencing depth. Sampling was limited to blood, and TCR repertoires in tissue likely differ from TCR repertoires in blood. Higher generation probabilities were observed for clonotypes shared by all four sorted-subset donors than for non-shared clonotypes. Incomplete sequencing was indicated by rarefaction of sorted-subset datasets, despite the large sequencing depth. Because the study included only a small number of donors, the genetic and exposure-history diversity represented was limited. Naive subsets generally had larger estimated clonotype richness than memory subsets did.

Using the deep immunoSEQ assay, multiplex PCR amplified TCR CDR3 regions from genomic DNA. Extracted genomic DNA from each cell subset was distributed evenly across all wells of several immunoSEQ 96-well plates, and each plate was treated as a replicate. Each replicate PCR for sorted subsets received 150 to 250 ng genomic DNA, equal to about 29,000 T cell genomes. Purified libraries were quantified with a Qubit 3.0 fluorometer, sized on a Bioanalyzer 2100, and re-quantified with the KAPA Library Quantification kit. Every immunoSEQ 96-well plate was sequenced on a separate single-read 150-cycle Illumina NextSeq 550 flow cell. Per the original workflow: The immunoSEQ output contained only junctional sequences without quality scores, so filtering could not match that applied to full-length reads. To assign V/J genes and CDR3, sequences were annotated against IMGT germline references using PyIR, a Python wrapper for IgBLAST v1.9. Reads with weak V/J assignments (E-value above 1e-6), missing CDR3, stop codons, out-of-frame junctions, or ambiguous translated residues were removed. V3J clonotypes were defined by identical inferred V gene, J gene, and CDR3 amino acid sequence. The percentage overlap between two repertoires was calculated by dividing the number of shared unique clonotypes by the size of the smaller repertoire. Repertoire richness was assessed with RTK rarefaction, the Chao1 estimator, and Recon v2.1 estimates of unobserved clonotypes. OLGA was used to compute generation probabilities for all TCRbeta clonotypes that the gDNA method yielded from a handful of donors. The immuneACCESS repertoire file appears here via TCRdb, limited to in-frame rearrangements. These files lack a portion of the clones; in checked studies, under half of the deficit traces to unresolved V genes, and the cause of the others is not known. V and J calls and clone size are as listed in that table; D and trimming were resolved from the DNA. In all, the sample holds millions of clones, and over 85% of those were seen once. The ten largest clonotypes hold 0.14% of the sample.

The sequenced sample was naive CD4+ T cells sorted from blood. According to the study, the label for this sample's cell subset or site signals: CD45RA+ positively selected. The sequence is built from TRBV4-1 and TRBJ2-5, with TRBD1 perhaps the D gene, on 5 matching bases. The TCR comes from a man younger than 35 in good health. CDR3 protein: CASSQGAGRQETQYF. The DNA reads as follows: TGCGCCAGCAGCCAAGGTGCAGGGCGACAAGAGACCCAGTACTTC.